The source of this TCR beta chain is a study of shared clonotypes between healthy human individuals. About the study: Two women and three men aged 18 to 49 made up the donors. Findings and limits, study-wide: Clonotypes shared by all four donors outscored non-shared clonotypes in generation probability. Large depth notwithstanding, sorted-subset sequencing proved incomplete by rarefaction.

Deep level was the assay's run setting. Some clones are missing from TCRdb's copy, which holds only in-frame ones; the method was immunoSEQ multiplex PCR. The sample lists some 2.1 million clones; roughly 93% were seen once. There are a few counts of this clone. The antigen remains undetermined. Additional DNA sequences in this sample encode the identical CDR3. Naive CD8 cells, CD45RO-negative and positively selected for CCR7, excluded terminally differentiated effector memory CD45RA+ cells. This CDR3 is built from 13 residues. The germline V and J ends were trimmed by 3 bases and 0 bases, with 7 bases remaining between them. Germline CDR1 reads SGHRS; CDR2 reads YFSETQ.

This sequence was found in a man aged 18 to 35 in good health. Some clones in this sample may be carry-over from other donors' samples. Source material: naive CD8+ T cells from PBMCs. The rearrangement uses TRBV5-1 and TRBJ2-7; D perhaps matches TRBD2 (6 bases). This chain's CDR3 is CASSWGDSYEQYF. CDR3 coding DNA: TGCGCCAGCAGCTGGGGGGACTCCTACGAGCAGTACTTC.